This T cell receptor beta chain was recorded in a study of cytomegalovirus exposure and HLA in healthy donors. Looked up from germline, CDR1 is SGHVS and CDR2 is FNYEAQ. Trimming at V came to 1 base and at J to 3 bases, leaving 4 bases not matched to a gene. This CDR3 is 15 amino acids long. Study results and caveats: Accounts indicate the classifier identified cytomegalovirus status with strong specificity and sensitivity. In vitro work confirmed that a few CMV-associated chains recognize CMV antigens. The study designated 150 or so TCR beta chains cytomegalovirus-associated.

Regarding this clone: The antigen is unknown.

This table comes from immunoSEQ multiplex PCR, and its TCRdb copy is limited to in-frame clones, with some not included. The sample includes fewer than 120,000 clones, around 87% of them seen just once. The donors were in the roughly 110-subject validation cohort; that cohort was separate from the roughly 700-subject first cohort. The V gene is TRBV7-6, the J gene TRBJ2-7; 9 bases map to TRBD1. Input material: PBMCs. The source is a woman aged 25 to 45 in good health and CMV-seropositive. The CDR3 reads CASSLGLGQGYEQYF. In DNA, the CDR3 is TGTGCCAGCAGCTTAGGATTGGGACAGGGCTACGAGCAGTACTTC.